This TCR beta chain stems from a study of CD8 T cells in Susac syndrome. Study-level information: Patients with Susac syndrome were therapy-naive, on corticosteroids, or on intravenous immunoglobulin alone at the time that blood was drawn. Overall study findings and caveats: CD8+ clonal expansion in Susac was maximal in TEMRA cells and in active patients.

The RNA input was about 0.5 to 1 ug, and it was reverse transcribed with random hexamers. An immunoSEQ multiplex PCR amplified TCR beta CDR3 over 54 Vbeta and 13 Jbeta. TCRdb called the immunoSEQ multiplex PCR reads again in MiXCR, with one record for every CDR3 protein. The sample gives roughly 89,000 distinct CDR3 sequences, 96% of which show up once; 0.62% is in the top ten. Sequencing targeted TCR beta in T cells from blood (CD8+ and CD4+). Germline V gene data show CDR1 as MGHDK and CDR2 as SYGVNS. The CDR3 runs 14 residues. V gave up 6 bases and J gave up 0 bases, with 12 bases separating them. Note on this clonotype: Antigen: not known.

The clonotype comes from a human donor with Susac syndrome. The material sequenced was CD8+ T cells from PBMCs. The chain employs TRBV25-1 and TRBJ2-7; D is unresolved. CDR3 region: CASSPQVGSYEQYF. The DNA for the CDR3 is TGTGCCAGCAGCCCGCAGGTCGGCTCCTACGAGCAGTACTTC.